A single sample is the source of the 13 T cell receptor beta chains below, sequenced in a study of T cell repertoires in cytomegalovirus infection. A single record per CDR3 protein comes from TCRdb applying MiXCR to the reads. In the table there are hundreds of thousands of distinct CDR3 sequences, roughly 30% of which are singletons. The antigens for these receptors are not known. The sequences come from cultured PBMCs, collected from culture after CMV antigen stimulation. The source of these receptors is a human donor in good health (CMV status not recorded). Some clones in this sample may be carry-over from other donors' samples.

This clonotype occurred many times. V gene TRBV10-3 combines with J gene TRBJ1-2; weak D call: TRBD1 (5 bases). V was pared by 6 bases and J by 0 bases, with 23 bases between. CDR1 and CDR2 from the germline V gene are ENHRY and SYGVKD. The CDR3 length is 18 residues. CDR3 amino acids: CAIRAYKGRDLANYGYTF. DNA for the CDR3: TGTGCCATCAGGGCGTACAAGGGACGCGATTTAGCTAACTATGGCTACACCTTC.

This clonotype turned up a few times. This CDR3 is CASSRGQANEGQQFF. The CDR3 nucleotides are TGCGCCAGCAGCCGAGGACAGGCTAATGAGGGGCAGCAGTTCTTC. The chain carries TRBV4-1 and TRBJ2-1; 7 nucleotides line up with TRBD1. Germline V gene lookup returns CDR1 MGHRA and CDR2 YSYEKL. CDR3 length equals 15 residues. Trimming cost V 4 bases and J 11 bases; bases outside gene matches: 14.

J is TRBJ2-1 and V is TRBV20-1; possible D gene TRBD2, 6 bases. The CDR3 is 17 amino acids. Germline CDR1 reads DFQATT; CDR2 reads SNEGSKA (reference sequence). Trimming stripped 5 bases from V and 6 bases from J, with 26 bases between. The CDR3 coding sequence is TGCAGTGCTCCAGAGATGGTAGCGGTTGGAGGCGTCAATGAGCAGTTCTTC. Its translation: CSAPEMVAVGGVNEQFF.

This clonotype was found a few times. V is TRBV10-2 and J is TRBJ2-5, with unresolved D. The germline gives CDR1 WSHSY, CDR2 SAAADI. This CDR3 is built from 14 residues. V shed 3 bases and J shed 1 base, with 9 bases lying between them. CDR3 sequence reads: CASSEILVQETQYF. The CDR3 region has the DNA TGCGCCAGCAGTGAAATCTTGGTCCAAGAGACCCAGTACTTC.

The chain uses TRBV6-1 and TRBJ1-6; D is undetermined. CDR1 is MNHNS and CDR2 is SASEGT in the germline V gene. Trimming pared 7 bases from V and 8 bases from J, leaving 15 bases between. The CDR3 totals 14 residues. CDR3 in DNA: TGTGCCAGCATTGGAGGGTCGGGCTATTCACCCCTCCACTTT. Protein: CASIGGSGYSPLHF.

This clonotype was picked up a small number of times. V and J are TRBV6-2 or TRBV6-3 and TRBJ2-1; TRBD2 might be the D (6 bases). The CDR3 has 13 amino acids. CDR1 and CDR2 from the germline V gene are MNHEY and SVGEGT. The V end lost 1 base, the J end lost 5 bases, and 6 bases lay between the germline ends. This chain's CDR3 is CASSYWGDNEQFF. The DNA for the CDR3 is TGTGCCAGCAGTTACTGGGGGGACAATGAGCAGTTCTTC.

A few counts support this clonotype. The genes are TRBV6-2 or TRBV6-3 and TRBJ2-7; no clear D gene. Germline-derived CDR1 and CDR2 are MNHEY and SVGEGT. V was trimmed by 2 bases and J by 3 bases, leaving 8 bases between them. The CDR3 loop spans 13 amino acids. The CDR3 here is CASSYALLYEQYF. The CDR3 nucleotides read TGTGCCAGCAGTTACGCCTTACTCTACGAGCAGTACTTC.

The chain has TRBV7-2 and TRBJ1-6, with D possibly matching TRBD1 (5 bases). The CDR3 contains 13 residues. Trimming cost V 5 bases and J 10 bases, with 12 bases left between them. In germline, CDR1 is SGHTA, CDR2 FQGNSA. CDR3 nucleotides: TGTGCCAGCAGCGGGACTATGGGATCACCCCTCCACTTT. The encoded protein is CASSGTMGSPLHF.

This chain uses TRBV4-1 with TRBJ2-2, with a possible D match to TRBD2 (5 bases). This CDR3 region has 13 residues. Germline V gene data show CDR1 as MGHRA and CDR2 as YSYEKL. Trimming shortened V by 5 bases and J by 6 bases, and 10 bases separated the two germline ends. CDR3 sequence: CASSKAAAGELFF. In DNA form, the CDR3 reads TGCGCCAGCAGCAAAGCGGCCGCCGGGGAGCTGTTTTTT.

The chain couples TRBV12-3 or TRBV12-4 to TRBJ2-2, with 13 bases matching TRBD2. The junction had 1 base not matched to a gene; V was cut back by 3 bases and J by 6 bases. CDR3 length equals 15 residues. The CDR3 region has the DNA TGTGCCAGCAGTTTGGGACTAGCGGGACCCGGGGAGCTGTTTTTT. It is translated as CASSLGLAGPGELFF.

V and J are TRBV20-1 and TRBJ1-1; the D is unclear. The CDR3 totals 14 residues. CDR1 and CDR2 (germline): DFQATT, SNEGSKA (reference sequence). Between the trimmed V and J ends, which lost 1 base and 0 bases, there was a span of 9 bases. The CDR3 spells CSARGSRVNTEAFF. CDR3 bases: TGCAGTGCTAGAGGCTCACGGGTGAACACTGAAGCTTTCTTT.

This clonotype was observed a few times. The chain uses TRBV7-8 and TRBJ1-5; TRBD1 matches 9 bases. V was clipped by 2 bases and J by 7 bases; unmatched bases: 3. The CDR3 consists of 14 residues. Germline lookup yields CDR1 SGHVS and CDR2 FQNEAQ. CDR3 loop: CASSLNRGPQPQHF. CDR3 bases: TGTGCCAGCAGCTTAAACAGGGGGCCCCAGCCCCAGCATTTT.

In its sample, this clonotype was seen a few times. The V gene is TRBV7-2, the J gene TRBJ2-5, with 9 bases fitting TRBD2. Per the germline V gene, CDR1 is SGHTA and CDR2 is FQGNSA. The ends lost 1 base at V and 0 bases at J; junction bases unmatched: 6. The CDR3 is 17 residues long. This CDR3 is CASSLGLAARYQETQYF. DNA of the CDR3: TGTGCCAGCAGCTTAGGACTAGCGGCAAGGTACCAAGAGACCCAGTACTTC.